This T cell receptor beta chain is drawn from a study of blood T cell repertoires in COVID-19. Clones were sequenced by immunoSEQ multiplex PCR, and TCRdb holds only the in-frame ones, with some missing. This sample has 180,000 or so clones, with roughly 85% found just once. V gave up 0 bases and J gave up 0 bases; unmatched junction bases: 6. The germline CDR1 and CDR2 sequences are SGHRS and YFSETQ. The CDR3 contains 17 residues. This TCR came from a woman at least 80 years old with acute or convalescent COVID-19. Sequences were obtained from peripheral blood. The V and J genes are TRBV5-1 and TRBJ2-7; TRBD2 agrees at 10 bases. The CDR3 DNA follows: TGCGCCAGCAGCTTGGAAGCTAGCGGGAGTGTCTCCTACGAGCAGTACTTC. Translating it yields CASSLEASGSVSYEQYF.